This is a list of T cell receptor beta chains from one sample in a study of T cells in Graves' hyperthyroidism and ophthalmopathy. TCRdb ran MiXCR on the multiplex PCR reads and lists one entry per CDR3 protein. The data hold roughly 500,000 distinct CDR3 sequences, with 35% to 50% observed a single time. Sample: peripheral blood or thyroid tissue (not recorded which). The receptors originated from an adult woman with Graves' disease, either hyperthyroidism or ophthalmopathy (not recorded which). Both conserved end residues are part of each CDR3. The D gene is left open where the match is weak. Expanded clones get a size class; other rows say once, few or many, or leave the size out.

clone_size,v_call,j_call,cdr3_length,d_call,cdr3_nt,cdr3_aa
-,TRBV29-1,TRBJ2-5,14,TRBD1,TGCAGCGTTGTATTAACAGGGGGAGATCAGCCCCAGTACTTC,CSVVLTGGDQPQYF
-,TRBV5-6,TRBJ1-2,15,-,TGTGCCAGCAGCTTGGAAGGGAACCCTAGTTATGGCTACACCTTC,CASSLEGNPSYGYTF
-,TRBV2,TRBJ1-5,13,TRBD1,TGTGCCAGCAGAGAGACAGGGGCCAGCAATCAGCATTTT,CASRETGASNQHF
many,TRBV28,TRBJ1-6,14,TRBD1,TGTGCCAGCAGTTTAGGGGACAGGGATTCACCCCTCCACTTT,CASSLGDRDSPLHF
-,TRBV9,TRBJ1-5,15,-,TGTGCCAGCAATCCCGCGGGAGGGCCCAATCAGCCCCAGCATTTT,CASNPAGGPNQPQHF
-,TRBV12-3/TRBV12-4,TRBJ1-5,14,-,TGTGCCAGCGTCCCGGGGGGAGGACGGGAGACCCAGCATTTT,CASVPGGGRETQHF
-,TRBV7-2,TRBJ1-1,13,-,TGTGCCAGCAGCTTAGACATGAACACTGAAGCCTTCTTT,CASSLDMNTEAFF
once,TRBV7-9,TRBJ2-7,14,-,TGTGCCAGCAGCTTCCGGGGCAGGGACGAGGAGCAGTACTTC,CASSFRGRDEEQYF
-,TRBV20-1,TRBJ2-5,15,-,TGCAGTGCCACCATACCGGCAGGGGTCCAAGAGACCCAGTACTTC,CSATIPAGVQETQYF
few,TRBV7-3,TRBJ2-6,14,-,TGTGCCAGCAGCTTCACTACTGGGGCCAACGTCCTGACTTTC,CASSFTTGANVLTF
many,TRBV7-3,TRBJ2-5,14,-,TGTGCCAGCAGCGGCGGGGCTAGGGGAGAGACCCAGTACTTC,CASSGGARGETQYF
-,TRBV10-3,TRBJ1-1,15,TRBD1,TGTGCCATCAGTGACCCGACAGGGTTGAGCACTGAAGCTTTCTTT,CAISDPTGLSTEAFF
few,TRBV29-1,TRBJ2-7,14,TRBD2,TGCAGCGTTGAAGTGGCGGGAGGATCCTACGAGCAGTACTTC,CSVEVAGGSYEQYF
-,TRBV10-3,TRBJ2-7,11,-,TGTGCCATCAGTGACCCTGAAGAGCAGTACTTC,CAISDPEEQYF
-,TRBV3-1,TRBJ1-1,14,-,TGTGCCAGCAGCCCATACACAGGGAGCACTGAAGCTTTCTTT,CASSPYTGSTEAFF
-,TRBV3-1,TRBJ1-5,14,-,TGTGCCAGCAGCCACGGGGGGAAGAATCAGCCCCAGCATTTT,CASSHGGKNQPQHF
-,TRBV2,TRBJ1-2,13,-,TGTGCCAGCAGGGACAGCCCGGGCTATGGCTACACCTTC,CASRDSPGYGYTF
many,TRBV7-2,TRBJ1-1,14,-,TGTGCCAGCAGCTTAAGATCCGTGAACACTGAAGCTTTCTTT,CASSLRSVNTEAFF
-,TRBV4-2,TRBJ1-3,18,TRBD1,TGTGCCAGCAGCCAAAGACAGGGGAAAACCGGTTTGGGAAACACCATATATTTT,CASSQRQGKTGLGNTIYF
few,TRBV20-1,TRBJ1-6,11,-,TGCAGTGCTGTCGACAGCTCACCCCTCCACTTT,CSAVDSSPLHF
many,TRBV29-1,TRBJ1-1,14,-,TGCAGCGGAATAGCGGGGACGATGAACACTGAAGCTTTCTTT,CSGIAGTMNTEAFF
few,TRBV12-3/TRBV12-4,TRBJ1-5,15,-,TGTGCCAGCAGTTTATCGGGTACCGGCAATCAGCCCCAGCATTTT,CASSLSGTGNQPQHF
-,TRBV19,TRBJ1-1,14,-,TGTGCCAGTAGTGGGGGCCGGGGGCCCACTGAAGCTTTCTTT,CASSGGRGPTEAFF
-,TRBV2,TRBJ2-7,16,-,TGTGCCAGCAGTGTAGGCGGGGCCCGTGAAGCCTACGAGCAGTACTTC,CASSVGGAREAYEQYF
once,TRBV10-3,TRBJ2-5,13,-,TGTGCCATCAGTGAGGCCCCACAAGAGACCCAGCACTTC,CAISEAPQETQHF
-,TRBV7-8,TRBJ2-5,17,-,TGTGCCAGCAGCTTAGTGACACAGGGAGGGAGGGAAGAGACCCAGTACTTC,CASSLVTQGGREETQYF
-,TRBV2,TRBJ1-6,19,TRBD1,TGTGCCAGCAGCTTACGGGACATGTATGTAGGGGGCGGTAATTCACCCCTCCACTTT,CASSLRDMYVGGGNSPLHF
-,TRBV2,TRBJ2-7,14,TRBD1,TGTGCCACCGGCCACACCAGGGGGCAGAACGAGCAGTACTTC,CATGHTRGQNEQYF
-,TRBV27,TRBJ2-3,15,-,TGTGCCAGCAGTTCGGTTCGACAGGCTAGTGATACGCAGTATTTT,CASSSVRQASDTQYF
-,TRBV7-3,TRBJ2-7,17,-,TGCGCCAGCAGCCCCCGTGTGAGGGCGTCGAGTTACTACGAGCAGTACTTC,CASSPRVRASSYYEQYF
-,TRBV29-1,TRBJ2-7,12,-,TGCAGCCCCGGGTTGGAGGCCTACGAGCAGTACTTC,CSPGLEAYEQYF
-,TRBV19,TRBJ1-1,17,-,TGTGCCAGTAGTAAGTCCCTTTCACAGGGACGGCGGTCAGGAGCTTTCTTT,CASSKSLSQGRRSGAFF
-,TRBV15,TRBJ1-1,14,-,TGTGCCACCAGCAGAGATCCGGGGGCGGCTGAAGCTTTCTTT,CATSRDPGAAEAFF
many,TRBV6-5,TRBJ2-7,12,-,TGTGCCAGCAGTTACGGGCGGAACGAGCAGTACTTC,CASSYGRNEQYF
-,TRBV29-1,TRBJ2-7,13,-,TGCAGCGTTGAAGAAGAGGAGCACTACGAGCAGTACTTC,CSVEEEEHYEQYF
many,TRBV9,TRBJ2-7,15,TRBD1,TGTGCCAGCAGCCCAAAGACAGGGGCCAAATACGAGCAGTACTTC,CASSPKTGAKYEQYF
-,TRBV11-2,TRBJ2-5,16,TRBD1,TGTGCCAGCAGCCGATCAGCGGGACAGGGCTCGGAGACCCAGTACTTC,CASSRSAGQGSETQYF
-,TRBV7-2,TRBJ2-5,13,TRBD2,TGTGCCATCAGTAGCGGGAGCCCAGAGACCCAGTACTTC,CAISSGSPETQYF
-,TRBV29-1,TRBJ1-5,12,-,TGCAGCGTTGGCGGAAACAATCAGCCCCAGCATTTT,CSVGGNNQPQHF
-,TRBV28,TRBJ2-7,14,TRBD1,TGTGCCAGCAGTTTGACAGGGTATCTAAGGGAGCAGTACTTC,CASSLTGYLREQYF
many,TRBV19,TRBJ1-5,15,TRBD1,TGTGCCAGTAGCAGCCGGACAGGATTCAATCAGCCCCAGCATTTT,CASSSRTGFNQPQHF
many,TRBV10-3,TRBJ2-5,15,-,TGTGCCATCAGTGAGTCTCCCAGGGGCCAAGAGACCCAGTACTTC,CAISESPRGQETQYF
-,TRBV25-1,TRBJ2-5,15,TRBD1,TGTGCCAGCAGTGAATGGCGGGGACAGGGCGGGACCCAGTACTTC,CASSEWRGQGGTQYF
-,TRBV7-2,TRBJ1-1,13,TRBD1,TGTGCCAGCAGCGGGCCGGGACAGGGCTGGATCAGGTTT,CASSGPGQGWIRF
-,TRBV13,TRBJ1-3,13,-,TGTGTCAGCAGCTTAGTCCGTGAGAACACCATATATTTT,CVSSLVRENTIYF
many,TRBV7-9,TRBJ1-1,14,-,TGTGCCAGCAGCCCAGAAGTAGGGAGTACTGAAGCTTTCTTT,CASSPEVGSTEAFF
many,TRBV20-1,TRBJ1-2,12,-,TGCAGTGCTACAGGGACGGTCTATGGCTACACCTTC,CSATGTVYGYTF
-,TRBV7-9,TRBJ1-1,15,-,TGTGCCAGCAGCGCCGCCCATCAGGGAGGGACTGAAGCTTTCTTT,CASSAAHQGGTEAFF
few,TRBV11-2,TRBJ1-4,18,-,TGTGCCAGCAGTGCAACCGGGACATTCAAATCAACTAATGAAAAACTGTTTTTT,CASSATGTFKSTNEKLFF
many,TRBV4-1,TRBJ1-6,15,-,TGCGCCAGCAGCCAAGGGGATCTGGTTTATTCACCCCTCCACTTT,CASSQGDLVYSPLHF
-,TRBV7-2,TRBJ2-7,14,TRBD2,TGTGCCAGCAACCCGGGACTAGCGGGAGCGGAGCAGTACTTC,CASNPGLAGAEQYF
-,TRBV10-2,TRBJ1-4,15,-,TGCGCCATTCCATTGACGGGCTCTTCTAATGAAAAACTGTTTTTT,CAIPLTGSSNEKLFF
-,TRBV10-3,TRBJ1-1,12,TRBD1,TGTGTCCACGAGGGGGCCGACACTGAAGCTTTCTTT,CVHEGADTEAFF
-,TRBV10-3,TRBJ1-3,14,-,TGTGCCATAATGGAGGCAAACTCTGGAAACACCATATATTTT,CAIMEANSGNTIYF
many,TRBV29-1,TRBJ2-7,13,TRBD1,TGCAGCGTTGAAGGGGGAACAGGGGGCGAGCAGTACTTC,CSVEGGTGGEQYF
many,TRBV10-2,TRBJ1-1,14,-,TGCGCCAGCAGTGAGTCTATCCCGAACACTGAAGCTTTCTTT,CASSESIPNTEAFF
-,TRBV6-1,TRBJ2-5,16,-,TGTGCCAGCACCACGCAGGAAACACGATTTGGGGAGACCCAGTACTTC,CASTTQETRFGETQYF